A single sample gave rise to the 26 T cell receptor beta chains below, sequenced in a study of shared clonotypes between healthy human individuals. Data came from immunoSEQ multiplex PCR; TCRdb stores just in-frame clones and leaves some out. The top ten hold approximately 0.13% of the sample, which has 2 million to 2.5 million clones, roughly 95% seen once. What was sequenced was naive CD4+ T cells sorted from blood. The sample's subset: CD45RA+ positively selected. The receptors were gathered from a man aged 18 to 30 in good health.

Of note for this clone: The identical CDR3 is also encoded by other nucleotide sequences in the sample. This chain uses TRBV7-9 with TRBJ1-2; 7 nucleotides agree with TRBD1. Germline trimming cut 3 bases from V and 0 bases from J; bases unmatched to any gene: 4. Per the germline V gene, CDR1 is SEHNR and CDR2 is FQNEAQ (reference sequence). The CDR3 totals 15 residues. CDR3 DNA sequence: TGTGCCAGCAGCTTCGGACAGGAGGCTAACTATGGCTACACCTTC. This gives the protein CASSFGQEANYGYTF.

The gene calls are TRBV27 and TRBJ1-6; D possibly corresponds to TRBD1 (5 bases). V dropped 2 bases and J dropped 0 bases, with 14 bases sitting between them. This CDR3 is 18 amino acids long. From germline, CDR1 is MNHEY and CDR2 SMNVEV (reference sequence). The CDR3, as DNA: TGTGCCAGCAGTTTACACGCCTGGGACGGCTCCTATAATTCACCCCTCCACTTT. It encodes CASSLHAWDGSYNSPLHF.

The rearrangement joins TRBV6-5 to TRBJ1-1; 7 bases line up with TRBD1. J lost 0 bases, V lost 6 bases, and 7 bases had no gene match. The CDR3 has 15 residues. The germline V gene has CDR1 MNHEY and CDR2 SVGAGI. In DNA form, the CDR3 reads TGTGCCAGCAGGAGTGACAGGGTGATGAACACTGAAGCTTTCTTT. This codes for CASRSDRVMNTEAFF.

This clone was detected only once. This chain joins TRBV18 and TRBJ1-5, with 7 positions matching TRBD1. The CDR3 has 12 amino acids. V shed 5 bases, J shed 10 bases, and the junction held 5 bases outside the gene matches. CDR1 is KGHSH, CDR2 LQKENI, per germline. The CDR3 nucleotides are TGTGCCAGCTCAGAACAGGGGCAACCCCAGCATTTT. It codes for CASSEQGQPQHF.

The chain uses TRBV19 and TRBJ1-5, with D unclear. This CDR3 has 16 residues. Germline-derived CDR1 and CDR2 are LNHDA and SQIVND (reference sequence). V lost 6 bases and J 0 bases, leaving 15 bases between the germline ends. CDR3 sequence: CASRLIREHSNQPQHF. CDR3 DNA sequence: TGTGCCAGTAGACTCATAAGGGAACATAGCAATCAGCCCCAGCATTTT.

The rearrangement joins TRBV6-1 to TRBJ2-4; unclear D gene. This CDR3 spans 11 amino acids. Trimming took off 2 bases at V and 9 bases at J, with 5 bases between the two ends. Per germline, CDR1 MNHNS and CDR2 SASEGT. CDR3 nucleotide sequence: TGTGCCAGCAGTGAATGGGGCATTCAGTACTTC. Its protein product is CASSEWGIQYF.

The chain links TRBV19 to TRBJ2-7; 7 positions match TRBD2. Trimming at V came to 5 bases and at J to 2 bases, leaving 9 bases not matched to a gene. There are 15 residues in the CDR3. Germline-derived CDR1 and CDR2 are LNHDA and SQIVND (reference sequence). For the CDR3, the DNA is TGTGCCAGTAGTCCCCGCGGGGGTACCGCCTACGAGCAGTACTTC. This gives the protein CASSPRGGTAYEQYF.

This clone was seen just once. This chain links TRBV6-4 with TRBJ2-3; D unclear. Between the trimmed V and J ends, which lost 3 bases and 3 bases, there was a span of 10 bases. From germline, CDR1 is MRHNA and CDR2 SNTAGT. CDR3 length: 14 amino acids. The CDR3 region has the DNA TGTGCCAGCAGTGAGCGCTACTTAACAGATACGCAGTATTTT. Protein product: CASSERYLTDTQYF.

The chain employs TRBV2 and TRBJ1-1; 8 bases match TRBD1. The ends lost 6 bases at V and 3 bases at J; junction bases unmatched: 9. The CDR3 has 15 residues. Germline values: CDR1 SNHLY, CDR2 FYNNEI. The CDR3 DNA reads TGTGCCAGCAGGGGGCAGGGGGCTAGTCACACTGAAGCTTTCTTT. Its translation: CASRGQGASHTEAFF.

This chain uses TRBV30 with TRBJ1-6; no firm D call. CDR1 is GTSNPN and CDR2 is SVGIG in the germline V gene (reference sequence). This CDR3 is 14 amino acids long. The ends were cut back, 4 bases at V and 5 bases at J, with 12 bases in the middle. CDR3 protein: CAWKGMTNNSPLHF. DNA for the CDR3: TGTGCCTGGAAAGGAATGACTAATAATTCACCCCTCCACTTT.

The chain employs TRBV6-1 and TRBJ1-1; D remains unclear. The CDR3 loop spans 14 amino acids. Looked up from germline, CDR1 is MNHNS and CDR2 is SASEGT. The V and J ends lost 4 bases and 1 base respectively, with 10 bases between them. The CDR3 here is CASSGAVGNTEAFF. CDR3 in DNA: TGTGCCAGCAGTGGGGCAGTAGGGAACACTGAAGCTTTCTTT.

The gene calls are TRBV4-2 and TRBJ1-5, with D unresolved. V was pared by 0 bases and J by 3 bases, with 6 bases between. From germline, CDR1 is LGHNA and CDR2 YNFKEQ. The CDR3 consists of 14 residues. CDR3 bases: TGTGCCAGCAGCCAAGATGGCACCAATCAGCCCCAGCATTTT. The encoded protein is CASSQDGTNQPQHF.

Of note for this clone: Other DNA sequences in this sample translate to the same CDR3. This chain connects TRBV6-5 to TRBJ1-6; no clear D gene. Germline assignment: CDR1 MNHEY and CDR2 SVGAGI. V was trimmed by 7 bases and J by 0 bases, leaving 7 bases between them. This CDR3 has 14 amino acids. The CDR3 region has the DNA TGTGCCAGCACGTCTAGCTCCTATAATTCACCCCTCCACTTT. This encodes CASTSSSYNSPLHF.

The chain combines TRBV6-6 with TRBJ2-7, with a possible D match to TRBD2 (6 bases). V shed 2 bases and J shed 3 bases, with 17 bases lying between them. Germline CDR1 MNHNY, CDR2 SVGAGI (reference sequence). This CDR3 is 16 amino acids long. CDR3 protein: CASSYALSGPRYEQYF. In DNA form, the CDR3 reads TGTGCCAGCAGTTACGCTTTAAGCGGGCCCCGCTACGAGCAGTACTTC.

V gene TRBV18 combines with J gene TRBJ2-7, with D maybe TRBD2 (6 bases). CDR1 and CDR2 (germline): KGHSH, LQKENI. V shed 2 bases and J shed 0 bases, with 14 bases lying between them. This CDR3 spans 16 amino acids. CDR3 residues: CASSPEGGVSSYEQYF. The CDR3 nucleotides are TGTGCCAGCTCACCAGAGGGCGGGGTGAGCTCCTACGAGCAGTACTTC. Full variable domain (rest looked up from reference TRBV18 and TRBJ2-7): NAGVMQNPRHLVRRRGQEARLRCSPMKGHSHVYWYRQLPEEGLKFMVYLQKENIIDESGMPKERFSAEFPKEGPSILRIQQVVRGDSAAYFCASSPEGGVSSYEQYFGPGTRLTVT.

The rearrangement joins TRBV5-1 to TRBJ2-3; D is possibly TRBD2 (6 bases). The germline V gene encodes CDR1 SGHRS and CDR2 YFSETQ. This CDR3 contains 14 residues. The V end lost 5 bases, the J end lost 2 bases, and 12 bases lay between the germline ends. DNA for the CDR3: TGCGCCAGCAGTTTTAGCGGAGACACAGATACGCAGTATTTT. It encodes CASSFSGDTDTQYF.

The J gene is TRBJ2-3, the V gene TRBV5-4; TRBD2 agrees at 10 bases. The CDR3 covers 16 residues. The V and J ends lost 3 bases and 4 bases, in that order; junction bases with no gene match: 8. The germline V gene has CDR1 SGHNT and CDR2 YYREEE (reference sequence). CDR3: CASSSKREGGADTQYF. CDR3 bases: TGTGCCAGCAGCTCGAAGCGGGAGGGGGGTGCAGATACGCAGTATTTT.

The rearrangement links TRBV9 to TRBJ2-5; 9 bases map to TRBD1. From germline, CDR1 is SGDLS and CDR2 YYNGEE. This CDR3 region has 15 residues. With 0 bases clipped from V and 4 bases from J, the junction kept 4 bases outside the gene matches. In DNA form, the CDR3 reads TGTGCCAGCAGCGTAGTAGGGGACAGGGTAGAGACCCAGTACTTC. Translation: CASSVVGDRVETQYF.

This clone has just one count. An end of the junction does not agree with germline; a read error may underlie this. The chain joins TRBV7-2 to TRBJ2-5; TRBD1 matches at 7 bases. The V gene's germline CDR1 is SGHTA and CDR2 FQGNSA. The CDR3 totals 12 residues. The CDR3 region is CASSLATGERDF. CDR3 coding DNA: TGTGCCAGCAGCTTAGCAACAGGGGAGAGAGACTTC.

The chain is built from TRBV4-2 and TRBJ1-2; no firm D call. CDR1 is LGHNA and CDR2 is YNFKEQ in the germline V gene. This CDR3 comprises 14 residues. V gave up 1 base and J gave up 8 bases, with 14 bases separating them. CDR3 region: CASSQGASKEGYTF. The CDR3 DNA reads TGTGCCAGCAGCCAAGGGGCGTCAAAGGAAGGCTACACCTTC.

This sequence joins TRBV7-2 and TRBJ2-5; TRBD2 agrees at 10 bases. The CDR3 has 17 residues. Germline V gene sequence: CDR1 SGHTA, CDR2 FQGNSA. V was pared by 1 base and J by 4 bases, with 9 bases of the junction left unmatched. CDR3 sequence reads: CASSLVGRAGGPETQYF. The CDR3, as DNA: TGTGCCAGCAGCTTAGTAGGCCGAGCGGGAGGGCCAGAGACCCAGTACTTC.

CDR3 bases: TGCGCCAGCAGCGCGGGCCTCGGGGACACTGAAGCTTTCTTT. Encoded protein: CASSAGLGDTEAFF. The chain combines TRBV5-1 with TRBJ1-1; D remains ambiguous. Germline values: CDR1 SGHRS, CDR2 YFSETQ. Deletions cut 4 bases from V and 3 bases from J, with 13 bases between. The CDR3 is 14 amino acids.

Comment on this clone: This same CDR3 is encoded by further DNA sequences in the sample. CDR3 coding DNA: TGTGCCAGCAGTGAGACAGCGAACTATGGCTACACCTTC. Translating gives CASSETANYGYTF. The chain uses TRBV6-1 and TRBJ1-2, with D possibly being TRBD1 (5 bases). The CDR3 has 13 amino acids. V dropped 3 bases and J dropped 2 bases, with 7 bases sitting between them. Germline lookup yields CDR1 MNHNS and CDR2 SASEGT.

In regard to this clone: At the DNA level, this CDR3 is encoded by other sequences in the same sample as well. The chain combines TRBV28 with TRBJ2-5, with TRBD2 identical over 7 bases. Germline assignment: CDR1 MDHEN and CDR2 SYDVKM. The junction had 3 bases not matched to a gene; V was cut back by 3 bases and J by 2 bases. This CDR3 is 14 amino acids long. Here the CDR3 reads CASSFGGLQETQYF. The CDR3 DNA reads TGTGCCAGCAGTTTCGGGGGACTACAAGAGACCCAGTACTTC.

The table lists this clone with a count of one. The CDR3 DNA follows: TGTGCCATCAGTGTTGGCGGCCTGAGCTCCTACAATGAGCAGTTCTTC. It specifies CAISVGGLSSYNEQFF. The chain joins TRBV10-3 to TRBJ2-1, with D uncertain. The V gene lost 4 bases and the J gene lost 0 bases, with 13 bases spanning the gap. This CDR3 has 16 residues. Germline V gene sequence: CDR1 ENHRY, CDR2 SYGVKD.

The chain carries TRBV7-2 and TRBJ2-1; 10 nucleotides match TRBD2. CDR1 and CDR2 from the germline V gene are SGHTA and FQGNSA. Losses at the gene ends were 8 bases for V and 6 bases for J; bases not matched to a gene: 4. This CDR3 has 13 amino acids. This CDR3 is CASRLAGLNEQFF. The CDR3 nucleotides read TGTGCCAGCCGACTAGCGGGCCTCAATGAGCAGTTCTTC.